This T cell receptor beta chain was identified during a study of OX40 agonist ivuxolimab in advanced cancers. On the study more broadly: Patients in dose escalation had liver, melanoma, kidney or head and neck cancers.

The germline gives CDR1 SGHRS, CDR2 YFSETQ. Trimming removed 7 bases from V and 2 bases from J, with 12 bases in between. CDR3 length: 13 amino acids. Sequencing was performed with immunoSEQ multiplex PCR; in TCRdb, only in-frame clones are kept and a portion is missing. The table records around 75,000 clones, 85% to 90% of them present only once. The chain links TRBV5-1 to TRBJ1-1; unclear D gene. The material was CD4+ or CD8+ T cells sorted from blood, obtained in a trial of the OX40 agonist ivuxolimab. This clonotype was sampled from an adult with an advanced solid tumor such as melanoma, head and neck, liver or kidney cancer. The CDR3 is CASGEPTNTEAFF. CDR3 nucleotide sequence: TGCGCCAGCGGGGAACCGACAAACACTGAAGCTTTCTTT. The complete variable domain, with remaining parts taken from reference TRBV5-1 and TRBJ1-1, reads KAGVTQTPRYLIKTRGQQVTLSCSPISGHRSVSWYQQTPGQGLQFLFEYFSETQRNKGNFPGRFSGRQFSNSRSEMNVSTLELGDSALYLCASGEPTNTEAFFGQGTRLTVV.